This entry lists 5 T cell receptor beta chains sequenced from one sample in a study of molecular identifiers for immune sequencing clone quantification. MiXCR was run by TCRdb on the PCR reads, yielding one entry per CDR3 protein. This table has more than 250,000 distinct CDR3 sequences, about a fifth appearing once. Input material: naive CD8+ T cells from blood, with Jurkat cell RNA spiked in. Subset: FACS-sorted CD8+CD4-CCR7+CD45RA+ naive T cells. The receptor source for this set is a human donor in good health. Some libraries in this study had Jurkat cell RNA spiked in.

This clonotype came up many times. The chain joins TRBV6-2 or TRBV6-3 to TRBJ2-3; D unclear. In germline, CDR1 is MNHEY, CDR2 SVGEGT. The CDR3 runs 11 residues. The V end was cut by 2 bases, the J end by 5 bases, with 2 bases between. CDR3 amino acids: CASSYVDTQYF. The CDR3 coding sequence is TGTGCCAGCAGTTACGTAGATACGCAGTATTTT.

This clonotype was recorded at least ten times. V is TRBV7-9 and J is TRBJ2-7; D not certain. The V and J ends lost 7 bases and 3 bases respectively, with 16 bases between them. Germline V CDR1 and CDR2: SEHNR, FQNEAQ (reference sequence). CDR3 length: 14 amino acids. In nucleotides, the CDR3 is TGTGCCAGCACCACAAGTTCAGGATTCTACGAGCAGTACTTC. Residues: CASTTSSGFYEQYF. The variable domain in full, with the rest retrieved from reference TRBV7-9 and TRBJ2-7, is DTGVSQNPRHKITKRGQNVTFRCDPISEHNRLYWYRQTLGQGPEFLTYFQNEAQLEKSRLLSDRFSAERPKGSFSTLEIQRTEQGDSAMYLCASTTSSGFYEQYFGPGTRLTVT.

Ten or more counts support this clonotype. Its ends do not fully match the called genes, so a read error is possible. The CDR3 loop is CASSIAIYHEQFF. The CDR3 nucleotides read TGTGCCAGTAGTATAGCGATCTACCATGAGCAGTTCTTC. The rearrangement uses TRBV19 and TRBJ2-1; D uncertain. The germline V gene has CDR1 LNHDA and CDR2 SQIVND (reference sequence). The CDR3 runs to 13 residues. The variable domain in full, completed from reference TRBV19 and TRBJ2-1, reads DGGITQSPKYLFRKEGQNVTLSCEQNLNHDAMYWYRQDPGQGLRLIYYSQIVNDFQKGDIAEGYSVSREKKESFPLTVTSAQKNPTAFYLCASSIAIYHEQFFGPGTRLTVL.

This clonotype was observed at least ten times. The chain recombines TRBV30 with TRBJ1-2, with D possibly TRBD1 on 6 matching bases. This CDR3 has 14 residues. The V and J ends lost 0 bases and 3 bases respectively, with 11 bases between them. The germline V gene encodes CDR1 GTSNPN and CDR2 SVGIG (reference sequence). DNA of the CDR3: TGTGCCTGGAGTGTTTGGGGGCCCCACTATGGCTACACCTTC. Translation: CAWSVWGPHYGYTF.

This clonotype was detected ten times or more. This chain uses TRBV25-1 with TRBJ2-7; the match to TRBD1 covers 9 bases. This CDR3 comprises 15 residues. Looked up from germline, CDR1 is MGHDK and CDR2 is SYGVNS. The ends lost 1 base at V and 2 bases at J; junction bases unmatched: 3. CDR3 DNA: TGTGCCAGCAGTGAATTAAGACAGGGGGCCTACGAGCAGTACTTC. Protein sequence: CASSELRQGAYEQYF.